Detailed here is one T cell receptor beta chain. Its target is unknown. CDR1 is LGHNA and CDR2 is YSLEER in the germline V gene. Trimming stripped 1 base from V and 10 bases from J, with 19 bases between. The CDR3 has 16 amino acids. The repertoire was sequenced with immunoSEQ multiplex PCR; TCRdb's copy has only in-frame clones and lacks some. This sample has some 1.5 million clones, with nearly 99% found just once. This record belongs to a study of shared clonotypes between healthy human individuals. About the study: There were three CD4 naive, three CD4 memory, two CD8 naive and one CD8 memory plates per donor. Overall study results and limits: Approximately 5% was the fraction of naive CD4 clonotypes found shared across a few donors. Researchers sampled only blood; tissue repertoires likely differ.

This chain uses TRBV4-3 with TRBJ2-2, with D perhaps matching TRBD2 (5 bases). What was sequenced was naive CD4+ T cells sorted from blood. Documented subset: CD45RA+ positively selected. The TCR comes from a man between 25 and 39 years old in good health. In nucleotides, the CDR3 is TGCGCCAGCAGCCAAGCCGGAGGTACACGGATATCGGAGCTGTTTTTT. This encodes CASSQAGGTRISELFF.